This T cell receptor (beta chain) was sequenced during a study of metastatic and nonmetastatic thyroid tumors. As for the study in general: Comparative analysis of repertoires was undertaken across blood and tumor or nodule tissue obtained from malignant and benign thyroid patients.

Study outcomes and limitations: Significantly higher TCR beta diversity was reportedly seen in malignant thyroid tumors than benign nodules, in blood and tumor.

This clone has a count of ten or more. Antigen: not known. Not a single patient had been given any form of treatment at any point before undergoing thyroid surgery. Using MiXCR, TCRdb re-called clones from the PCR reads. This sample has about 15,000 clones, with 23% found just once. This CDR3 spans 13 amino acids. Germline V CDR1 and CDR2: LNHNV, YYDKDF (reference sequence). V was clipped by 1 base and J by 9 bases, with 10 bases between them. The material sequenced was tumor tissue. The chain is built from TRBV15 and TRBJ2-1; D not certain. This TCR derives from a female donor with papillary thyroid cancer or a benign thyroid nodule (not recorded which). Some clones in this sample may be carry-over from other donors' samples. CDR3 in DNA: TGTGCCACCAGCAGAGCCGAGTACGGTGAGCAGTTCTTC. This codes for CATSRAEYGEQFF.